These 19 T cell receptor beta chains were all obtained from the same sample, sequenced in a study of OX40 agonist ivuxolimab in advanced cancers. The method was immunoSEQ multiplex PCR; TCRdb's version includes in-frame clones alone and lacks a portion of them. Of approximately 74,000 clones in the sample, 90% were seen once. The source was CD4+ or CD8+ T cells sorted from blood, collected in a trial of the OX40 agonist ivuxolimab. The receptors here all came from an adult with an advanced solid tumor such as melanoma, head and neck, liver or kidney cancer.

The count of this clone is one. This rearrangement joins TRBV6-4 to TRBJ2-1; D is possibly TRBD1 (5 bases). The germline V gene has CDR1 MRHNA and CDR2 SNTAGT. V lost 5 bases and J lost 3, with 8 bases in between. The CDR3 is 13 amino acids. DNA of the CDR3: TGTGCCAGCAGTAGACAGTACTACAATGAGCAGTTCTTC. Protein product: CASSRQYYNEQFF.

The chain recombines TRBV25-1 with TRBJ1-2, with 12 bases fitting TRBD1. V shed 9 bases, J shed 8 bases, and the junction held 13 bases outside the gene matches. Germline-derived CDR1 and CDR2 are MGHDK and SYGVNS. CDR3 length: 15 amino acids. CDR3 nucleotides: TGTGCCAGTACACCTTCCGGGACAGGGGGCTTGGGCTACACCTTC. This sequence encodes CASTPSGTGGLGYTF.

The genes are TRBV6-5 and TRBJ2-7; the match to TRBD1 covers 7 bases. V was clipped by 2 bases and J by 1 base; unmatched bases: 2. CDR3 length: 14 amino acids. Germline V lookup: CDR1 MNHEY, CDR2 SVGAGI. Here the CDR3 reads CASSYKTGSYEQYF. CDR3 nucleotide sequence: TGTGCCAGCAGTTACAAGACAGGGTCCTACGAGCAGTACTTC.

As regards this clone: Germline is not matched at one junction end, which may reflect a read error. DNA for the CDR3: TGTGCTAGTAGGGAGAGAACTGGGGCCAACGTCCTGACTTTC. Its protein product is CASRERTGANVLTF. The chain employs TRBV19 and TRBJ2-6, with D possibly being TRBD2 (5 bases). CDR1 and CDR2 from the germline V gene are LNHDA and SQIVND (reference sequence). The CDR3 extends over 14 amino acids. Drawing the rest from reference TRBV19 and TRBJ2-6, the complete variable domain is DGGITQSPKYLFRKEGQNVTLSCEQNLNHDAMYWYRQDPGQGLRLIYYSQIVNDFQKGDIAEGYSVSREKKESFPLTVTSAQKNPTAFYLCASRERTGANVLTFGAGSRLTVL.

This chain joins TRBV7-9 and TRBJ2-3; D remains ambiguous. V was pared by 5 bases and J by 2 bases, with 5 bases between. The CDR3 totals 12 residues. Germline V gene lookup returns CDR1 SEHNR and CDR2 FQNEAQ (reference sequence). CDR3 nucleotides: TGTGCCAGCAGCACCACCACAGATACGCAGTATTTT. Its translation is CASSTTTDTQYF.

This chain uses TRBV5-1 with TRBJ2-7, with D maybe TRBD2 (6 bases). Trimming shortened V by 3 bases and J by 3 bases, and 13 bases separated the two germline ends. This CDR3 has 14 residues. Per the germline V gene, CDR1 is SGHRS and CDR2 is YFSETQ. Here the CDR3 DNA reads TGCGCCAGCAGCTCACGGGGGTTCGACTACGAGCAGTACTTC. It specifies CASSSRGFDYEQYF.

The chain links TRBV5-6 to TRBJ2-5, with D perhaps TRBD2 (6 bases). CDR3 size: 15 residues. The V gene's germline CDR1 is SGHDT and CDR2 YYEEEE. The V gene lost 3 bases and the J gene lost 5 bases, with 17 bases spanning the gap. CDR3 loop: CASSWERVGGETQYF. The CDR3 nucleotides are TGTGCCAGCAGCTGGGAGCGGGTGGGGGGTGAGACCCAGTACTTC.

The chain links TRBV18 to TRBJ2-2; weak D call: TRBD2 (6 bases). Germline V gives CDR1 KGHSH, CDR2 LQKENI. There are 15 residues in the CDR3. V was pared by 3 bases and J by 4 bases, with 12 bases between. CDR3 sequence (DNA): TGTGCCAGCTCACCCTCCCTAGCGCGCACCGGGGAGCTGTTTTTT. Its translation is CASSPSLARTGELFF.

The chain links TRBV28 to TRBJ1-2; 10 bases match TRBD1. The germline V gene encodes CDR1 MDHEN and CDR2 SYDVKM. This CDR3 has 16 residues. V was pared by 4 bases and J by 4 bases, with 9 bases of the junction left unmatched. CDR3 residues: CASSSHSRTGGYGYTF. The DNA for the CDR3 is TGTGCCAGCAGTTCCCATTCACGGACAGGGGGCTATGGCTACACCTTC.

The chain recombines TRBV14 with TRBJ2-4; D is undetermined. The CDR3 loop spans 15 amino acids. CDR1 is SGHDN, CDR2 FVKESK, per germline. Trimming removed 1 base at V and 2 bases at J, with 9 bases between. CDR3 sequence: CASSQGFLTKNIQYF. CDR3 DNA sequence: TGTGCCAGCAGCCAAGGGTTCCTTACCAAAAACATTCAGTACTTC. The full variable domain, its missing parts supplied by reference TRBV14 and TRBJ2-4, is EAGVTQFPSHSVIEKGQTVTLRCDPISGHDNLYWYRRVMGKEIKFLLHFVKESKQDESGMPNNRFLAERTGGTYSTLKVQPAELEDSGVYFCASSQGFLTKNIQYFGAGTRLSVL.

The chain has TRBV9 and TRBJ2-3; 13 positions match TRBD2. Germline trimming cut 4 bases from V and 5 bases from J; bases unmatched to any gene: 4. The CDR3 consists of 15 residues. Germline-derived CDR1 and CDR2 are SGDLS and YYNGEE. CDR3 sequence reads: CASSSRLAGGDTQYF. The CDR3 DNA sequence: TGTGCCAGCAGCTCTCGACTAGCGGGAGGAGATACGCAGTATTTT.

J is TRBJ2-1 and V is TRBV5-1; 7 bases match TRBD2. Germline trimming cut 4 bases from V and 3 bases from J; bases unmatched to any gene: 13. The CDR3 is 17 amino acids. CDR1 and CDR2 (germline): SGHRS, YFSETQ. The DNA of the CDR3 is TGCGCCAGCAGCCCCGCCCTCCTAGCGGTTATCTACAATGAGCAGTTCTTC. This gives the protein CASSPALLAVIYNEQFF.

The V and J genes are TRBV2 and TRBJ2-7; a possible D gene is TRBD1 (5 bases). Trimming shortened V by 4 bases and J by 7 bases, and 8 bases separated the two germline ends. Germline V lookup: CDR1 SNHLY, CDR2 FYNNEI. The CDR3 sequence is 11 residues long. The CDR3 region is CASSGQGEQYF. The CDR3 region has the DNA TGTGCCAGCAGTGGCCAGGGAGAGCAGTACTTC.

The rearrangement joins TRBV6-5 to TRBJ1-2, with D possibly being TRBD1 (5 bases). V gave up 4 bases and J gave up 2 bases, with 14 bases separating them. CDR1 and CDR2 (germline): MNHEY, SVGAGI. The CDR3 has 15 residues. This chain's CDR3 is CASSSTGGRNYGYTF. For the CDR3, the DNA is TGTGCCAGCAGTTCGACTGGGGGTCGGAACTATGGCTACACCTTC.

This sequence joins TRBV5-4 and TRBJ1-2; D perhaps matches TRBD1 (5 bases). The CDR3 runs to 16 residues. The V gene's germline CDR1 is SGHNT and CDR2 YYREEE (reference sequence). V shed 1 base and J shed 0 bases, with 13 bases lying between them. As DNA, the CDR3 is TGTGCCAGCAGCTTGCGTAGGCAGGGAGCTAACTATGGCTACACCTTC. Protein sequence: CASSLRRQGANYGYTF.

This clone has only one observation. The genes are TRBV14 and TRBJ2-1; 14 nucleotides agree with TRBD2. Looked up from germline, CDR1 is SGHDN and CDR2 is FVKESK. V shed 3 bases and J 9 bases; nucleotides not matched to a gene: 16. The length of the CDR3 is 19 residues. The CDR3 coding sequence is TGTGCCAGCAGCCAGACCGGTCGACTAGCGGGAGGGTCTAAGGGTGAGCAGTTCTTC. This translates into CASSQTGRLAGGSKGEQFF.

The rearrangement links TRBV28 to TRBJ1-1; maybe TRBD1 (6 bases). Germline V gives CDR1 MDHEN, CDR2 SYDVKM. V was clipped by 7 bases and J by 0 bases, with 18 bases between them. CDR3 length: 16 amino acids. CDR3: CASTESGVLMNTEAFF. The CDR3 DNA is TGTGCCAGCACCGAATCAGGGGTACTGATGAACACTGAAGCTTTCTTT.

The chain couples TRBV20-1 to TRBJ2-5, with D possibly matching TRBD1 (6 bases). This CDR3 region has 11 residues. Germline CDR1 DFQATT, CDR2 SNEGSKA (reference sequence). The CDR3 nucleotides are TGCAGGGCAGGGGTAGCAGAGACCCAGTACTTC. Residues: CRAGVAETQYF.

The chain joins TRBV11-3 to TRBJ2-2; 7 nucleotides match TRBD1. The CDR3 is 14 residues long. Germline V gene data show CDR1 as SGHNT and CDR2 as YENEEA. The ends lost 7 bases at V and 4 bases at J; junction bases unmatched: 6. The CDR3 reads CASTTGDVTGELFF. The DNA for the CDR3 is TGTGCCAGCACCACAGGGGACGTCACCGGGGAGCTGTTTTTT. Full variable domain (missing parts from reference TRBV11-3 and TRBJ2-2): EAGVVQSPRYKIIEKKQPVAFWCNPISGHNTLYWYLQNLGQGPELLIRYENEEAVDDSQLPKDRFSAERLKGVDSTLKIQPAELGDSAVYLCASTTGDVTGELFFGEGSRLTVL.